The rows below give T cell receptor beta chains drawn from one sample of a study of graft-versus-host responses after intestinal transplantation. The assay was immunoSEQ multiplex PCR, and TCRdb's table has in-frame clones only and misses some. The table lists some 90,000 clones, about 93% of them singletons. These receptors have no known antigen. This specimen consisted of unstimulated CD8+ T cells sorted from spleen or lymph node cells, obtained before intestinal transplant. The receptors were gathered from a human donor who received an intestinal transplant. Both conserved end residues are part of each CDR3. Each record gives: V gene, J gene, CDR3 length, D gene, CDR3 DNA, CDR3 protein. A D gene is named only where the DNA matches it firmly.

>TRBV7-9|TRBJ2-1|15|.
TGTGCCAGCAGCTTAGGGCGAGCGGAGGTAAATGAGCAGTTCTTC
CASSLGRAEVNEQFF
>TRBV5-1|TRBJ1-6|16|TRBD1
TGCGCCAGCAGCCTGACCCCGGGACAGGGGTATTCACCCCTCCACTTT
CASSLTPGQGYSPLHF
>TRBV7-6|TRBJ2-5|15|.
TGTGCCAGCAGCTTAGAGTGGCAGGGACAAGAGACCCAGTACTTC
CASSLEWQGQETQYF
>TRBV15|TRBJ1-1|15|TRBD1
TGTGCCACCAGCAGAGCGACAGGGGGCATCTCTGAAGCTTTCTTT
CATSRATGGISEAFF
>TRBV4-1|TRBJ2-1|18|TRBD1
TGCGCCAGCAGCCAAGTTTACCCCGGGACAGGGCCCTACAATGAGCAGTTCTTC
CASSQVYPGTGPYNEQFF
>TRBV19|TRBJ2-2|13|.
TGTGCCAGTAGTTACGGGAACACCGGGGAGCTGTTTTTT
CASSYGNTGELFF
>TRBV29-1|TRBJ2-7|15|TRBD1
TGCAGCGTTGAAAGCGGTGACAGGGGGACAGACGAGCAGTACTTC
CSVESGDRGTDEQYF
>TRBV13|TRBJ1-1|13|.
TGTGCCAGCAGTCACACGGGGGGGACTGAAGCTTTCTTT
CASSHTGGTEAFF
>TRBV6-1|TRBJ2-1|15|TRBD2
TGTGCCAGCAGTGAAGATGCGGGAGGGTACAATGAGCAGTTCTTC
CASSEDAGGYNEQFF
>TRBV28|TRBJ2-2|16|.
TGTGCCAGCAGCCCCATTGGGCTGCCGAACACCGGGGAGCTGTTTTTT
CASSPIGLPNTGELFF